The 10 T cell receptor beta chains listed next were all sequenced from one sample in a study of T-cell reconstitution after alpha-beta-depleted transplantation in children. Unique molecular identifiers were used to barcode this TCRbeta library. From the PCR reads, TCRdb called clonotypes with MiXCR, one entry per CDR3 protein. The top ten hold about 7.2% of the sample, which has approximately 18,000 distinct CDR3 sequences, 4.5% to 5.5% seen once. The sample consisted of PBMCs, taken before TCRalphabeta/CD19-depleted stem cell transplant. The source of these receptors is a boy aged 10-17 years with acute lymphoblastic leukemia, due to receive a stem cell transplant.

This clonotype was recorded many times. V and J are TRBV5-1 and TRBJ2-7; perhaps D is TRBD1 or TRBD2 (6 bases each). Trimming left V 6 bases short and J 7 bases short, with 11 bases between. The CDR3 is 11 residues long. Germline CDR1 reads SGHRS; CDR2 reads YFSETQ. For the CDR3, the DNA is TGCGCCAGCAAGGGGGGTGGTGAGCAGTACTTC. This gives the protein CASKGGGEQYF.

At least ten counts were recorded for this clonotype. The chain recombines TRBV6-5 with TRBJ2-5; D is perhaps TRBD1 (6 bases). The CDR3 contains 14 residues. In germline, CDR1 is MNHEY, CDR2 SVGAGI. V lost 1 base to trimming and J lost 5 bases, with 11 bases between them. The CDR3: CASSYFGQGETQYF. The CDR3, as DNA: TGTGCCAGCAGTTACTTCGGGCAGGGGGAGACCCAGTACTTC.

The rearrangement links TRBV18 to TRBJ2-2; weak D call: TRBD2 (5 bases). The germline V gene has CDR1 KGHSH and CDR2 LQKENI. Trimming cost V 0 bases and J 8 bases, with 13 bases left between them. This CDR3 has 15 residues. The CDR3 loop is CASSPPPSGLGELFF. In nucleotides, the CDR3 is TGTGCCAGCTCACCACCCCCCAGCGGTCTAGGGGAGCTGTTTTTT.

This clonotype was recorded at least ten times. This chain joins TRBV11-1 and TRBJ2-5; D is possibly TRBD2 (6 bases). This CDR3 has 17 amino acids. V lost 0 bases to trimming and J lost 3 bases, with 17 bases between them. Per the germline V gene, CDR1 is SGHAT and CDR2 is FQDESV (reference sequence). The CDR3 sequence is CASSLAPGTFSKETQYF. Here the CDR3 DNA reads TGTGCCAGCAGCTTAGCACCTGGGACTTTTTCCAAAGAGACCCAGTACTTC. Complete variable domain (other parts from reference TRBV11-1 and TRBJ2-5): EAEVAQSPRYKITEKSQAVAFWCDPISGHATLYWYRQILGQGPELLVQFQDESVVDDSQLPKDRFSAERLKGVDSTLKIQPAELGDSAMYLCASSLAPGTFSKETQYFGPGTRLLVL.

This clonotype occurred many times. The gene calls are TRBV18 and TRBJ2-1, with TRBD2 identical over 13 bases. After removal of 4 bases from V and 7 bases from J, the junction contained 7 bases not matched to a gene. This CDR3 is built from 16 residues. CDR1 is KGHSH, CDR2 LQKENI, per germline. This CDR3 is CASSLRTSGGENEQFF. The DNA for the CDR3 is TGTGCCAGCTCACTCCGAACTAGCGGGGGGGAGAATGAGCAGTTCTTC.

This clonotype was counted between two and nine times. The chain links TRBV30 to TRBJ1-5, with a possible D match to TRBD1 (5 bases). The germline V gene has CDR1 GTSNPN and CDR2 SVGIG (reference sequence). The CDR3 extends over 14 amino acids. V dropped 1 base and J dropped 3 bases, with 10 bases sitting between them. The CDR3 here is CAWSGQLHNQPQHF. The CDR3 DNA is TGTGCCTGGAGTGGACAGCTCCACAATCAGCCCCAGCATTTT.

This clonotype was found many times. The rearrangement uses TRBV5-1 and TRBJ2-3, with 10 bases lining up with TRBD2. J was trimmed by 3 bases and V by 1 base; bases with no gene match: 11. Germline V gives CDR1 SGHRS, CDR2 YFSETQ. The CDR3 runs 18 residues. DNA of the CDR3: TGCGCCAGCAGCTTGTCCATCGCTAGCGGGAGTCTAACAGATACGCAGTATTTT. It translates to CASSLSIASGSLTDTQYF.

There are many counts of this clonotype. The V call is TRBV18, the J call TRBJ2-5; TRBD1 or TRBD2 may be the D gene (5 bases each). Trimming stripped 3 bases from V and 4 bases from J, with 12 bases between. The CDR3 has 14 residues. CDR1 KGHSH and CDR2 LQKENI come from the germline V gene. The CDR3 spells CASSPPGRPETQYF. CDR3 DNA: TGTGCCAGCTCACCGCCGGGGCGGCCAGAGACCCAGTACTTC.

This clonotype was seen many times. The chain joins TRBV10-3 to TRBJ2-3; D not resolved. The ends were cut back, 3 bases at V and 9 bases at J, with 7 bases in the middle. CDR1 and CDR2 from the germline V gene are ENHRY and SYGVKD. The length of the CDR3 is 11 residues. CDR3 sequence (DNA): TGTGCCATCAGTGATACCACCACGCAGTATTTT. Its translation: CAISDTTTQYF.

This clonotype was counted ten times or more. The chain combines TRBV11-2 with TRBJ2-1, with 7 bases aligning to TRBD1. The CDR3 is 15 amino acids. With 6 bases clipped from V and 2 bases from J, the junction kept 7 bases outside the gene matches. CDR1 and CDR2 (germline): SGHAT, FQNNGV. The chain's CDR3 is CASSRQGKTYNEQFF. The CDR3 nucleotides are TGTGCCAGCAGTCGACAGGGTAAGACCTACAATGAGCAGTTCTTC.